Listed below are T cell receptor beta chains from one sample, sequenced in a study of molecular identifiers for immune sequencing clone quantification. Via MiXCR, TCRdb re-called the PCR reads, giving one row per CDR3 protein. This sample has 250,000 to 350,000 distinct CDR3 sequences, with over 20% found just once. The sample taken for sequencing was naive CD8+ T cells from blood, with Jurkat cell RNA spiked in. The receptor source for this set is a human donor in good health. Some libraries in this study had Jurkat cell RNA spiked in. Both conserved end residues are part of each CDR3. A D gene is named only where the DNA matches it firmly. A row's size may be missing; if present it is once, few, many or a size class.

CAIWTGDHTEAFF TGTGCCATTTGGACAGGGGACCACACTGAAGCTTTCTTT 13 TRBV6-2/TRBV6-3 many TRBD1 TRBJ1-1
CASSLAGRRDEQYF TGTGCCAGCAGCTTAGCAGGACGGAGGGACGAGCAGTACTTC 14 TRBV7-6 few - TRBJ2-7
CASSQDGILWYF TGCGCCAGCAGCCAAGACGGGATTCTGTGGTACTTC 12 TRBV4-1 few - TRBJ2-7
CAISDPSTYEQYF TGTGCCATCAGTGACCCATCCACCTACGAGCAGTACTTC 13 TRBV10-3 many - TRBJ2-7
CSVERGDSNTGELFF TGCAGCGTTGAAAGGGGGGACTCGAACACCGGGGAGCTGTTTTTT 15 TRBV29-1 many - TRBJ2-2
CASSAPGLNIQYF TGTGCCAGCAGCGCCCCGGGCCTAAACATTCAGTACTTC 13 TRBV9 many - TRBJ2-4
CARKNKGTYEQYF TGTGCCAGGAAGAATAAGGGGACCTACGAGCAGTACTTC 13 TRBV2 few - TRBJ2-7
CASSGAGGHEQYF TGTGCCAGCAGCGGAGCAGGGGGGCACGAGCAGTACTTC 13 TRBV7-9 - - TRBJ2-7
CAWSPGGYGYTF TGTGCCTGGAGTCCGGGGGGGTATGGCTACACCTTC 12 TRBV30 many - TRBJ1-2
CASSQDMDSSTVAFF TGTGCCAGCAGCCAAGACATGGACAGCAGCACTGTAGCTTTCTTT 15 TRBV3-1 - - TRBJ1-1
CASSLGRRTLDEKLFF TGCGCCAGCAGCTTAGGACGCAGGACGCTTGATGAAAAACTGTTTTTT 16 TRBV5-1 many - TRBJ1-4
CASSLEDRMNTEAFF TGTGCCAGCAGCTTAGAGGACAGGATGAACACTGAAGCTTTCTTT 15 TRBV11-2 - TRBD1 TRBJ1-1
CASSFSGGPYNEQFF TGTGCCAGCAGTTTTAGCGGGGGTCCCTACAATGAGCAGTTCTTC 15 TRBV27 many TRBD2 TRBJ2-1
CASSGPDRPAYEQYF TGTGCCAGCAGCGGACCGGACAGACCAGCCTACGAGCAGTACTTC 15 TRBV11-2 many - TRBJ2-7
CASSQGSGRLARTDTQYF TGCGCCAGCAGCCAAGGTTCGGGGCGGTTAGCCCGCACAGATACGCAGTATTTT 18 TRBV4-3 many - TRBJ2-3
CASSPSGSYEQYF TGTGCCAGCAGTCCTAGCGGGAGTTACGAGCAGTACTTC 13 TRBV28 many TRBD2 TRBJ2-7
CASSKNDSDQPQHF TGTGCCAGCAGCAAGAATGACAGCGATCAGCCCCAGCATTTT 14 TRBV5-4 many - TRBJ1-5
CASSLGFAEAFF TGTGCCAGCAGCTTAGGTTTCGCTGAAGCTTTCTTT 12 TRBV11-2 - - TRBJ1-1
CASTLGSRGLFETQYF TGTGCCAGCACCCTAGGGAGTAGGGGGCTTTTTGAGACCCAGTACTTC 16 TRBV28 many TRBD1 TRBJ2-5
CASRPASQGGEQYF TGTGCCAGCAGGCCCGCCTCCCAGGGGGGCGAGCAGTACTTC 14 TRBV7-9 many - TRBJ2-7
CASSPGQHSGNTIYF TGTGCCAGCAGTCCCGGACAGCACTCTGGAAACACCATATATTTT 15 TRBV27 many - TRBJ1-3
CASSGDRGFLTDTQYF TGTGCCAGCAGCGGGGACAGGGGTTTTTTAACAGATACGCAGTATTTT 16 TRBV7-6 many TRBD1 TRBJ2-3
CSARRITEAFF TGCAGTGCTAGACGGATAACTGAAGCTTTCTTT 11 TRBV20-1 - - TRBJ1-1
CASSPLLREGPGANVLTF TGCGCCAGCAGCCCGCTTTTGCGGGAGGGCCCTGGGGCCAACGTCCTGACTTTC 18 TRBV5-1 many TRBD2 TRBJ2-6